One sample yielded the 32 T cell receptor beta chains listed below, sequenced in a study of T cell repertoires in cytomegalovirus infection. TCRdb called the reads again in MiXCR, with one record for every CDR3 protein. This table holds under 850,000 distinct CDR3 sequences, approximately 40% found once. The sample consisted of PBMCs. The receptors stem from a human donor in good health (CMV status not recorded). Some clones in this sample may be carry-over from other donors' samples.

The chain couples TRBV11-1 to TRBJ2-1, with 14 bases that match TRBD2. Germline V gives CDR1 SGHAT, CDR2 FQDESV (reference sequence). The CDR3 loop spans 16 amino acids. Losses at the gene ends were 1 base for V and 10 bases for J; bases not matched to a gene: 6. CDR3 coding DNA: TGTGCCAGCAGCTTAGTTGGGACTAGCGGGAGAGGCGAGCAGTTCTTC. Its translation is CASSLVGTSGRGEQFF.

A remark on this clonotype: Relative to the germline gene, one junction end is altered; a read error may explain this. J is TRBJ1-5 and V is TRBV3-1; D gene uncertain. In germline, CDR1 is LGHDT, CDR2 YNNKEL (reference sequence). This CDR3 comprises 13 residues. The CDR3 bases are TGTGCCAGCAGCCAGGGTAGCAGTCAGCCCCAGCATTTT. Its translation: CASSQGSSQPQHF.

Ten or more counts support this clonotype. This chain uses TRBV24-1 with TRBJ2-1; D not resolved. Between the trimmed V and J ends, which lost 9 bases and 3 bases, there was a span of 14 bases. The CDR3 spans 14 residues. Germline V gene lookup returns CDR1 KGHDR and CDR2 SFDVKD. CDR3 nucleotides: TGTGCCACCCCTAGTTCGGCAAACTACAATGAGCAGTTCTTC. Translation: CATPSSANYNEQFF.

Here the CDR3 reads CASSLLGNSGNTIYF. The CDR3 region has the DNA TGTGCCAGCAGTTTATTGGGGAACTCTGGAAACACCATATATTTT. The rearrangement joins TRBV27 to TRBJ1-3, with D unresolved. Germline V lookup: CDR1 MNHEY, CDR2 SMNVEV (reference sequence). There are 15 residues in the CDR3. With 1 base removed from V and 0 bases from J, the gap between germline ends came to 7 bases.

As for this clonotype: The conserved phenylalanine or tryptophan normally closing the CDR3 is absent here, so this likely arose from a read error. The CDR3, as DNA: TGTGCCAGCAGTATCTCAACCGGGGACAGGGGAATGTATGGCTACACCTTA. Protein sequence: CASSISTGDRGMYGYTL. The chain employs TRBV27 and TRBJ1-2, with 10 nucleotides matching TRBD1. Germline V gene data show CDR1 as MNHEY and CDR2 as SMNVEV (reference sequence). The CDR3 spans 17 residues. The V and J ends lost 5 bases and 5 bases, in that order; junction bases with no gene match: 14.

In this sample, this clonotype turned up a few times. This chain links TRBV5-1 with TRBJ2-3; D unresolved. Trimming pared 0 bases from V and 0 bases from J, leaving 5 bases between. This CDR3 spans 14 amino acids. Germline V CDR1 and CDR2: SGHRS, YFSETQ. CDR3 amino acids: CASSLEPSTDTQYF. In DNA form, the CDR3 reads TGCGCCAGCAGCTTGGAACCTAGCACAGATACGCAGTATTTT.

The gene calls are TRBV6-1 and TRBJ2-7, with 8 positions matching TRBD1. V was clipped by 8 bases and J by 2 bases; unmatched bases: 5. The germline V gene encodes CDR1 MNHNS and CDR2 SASEGT. The CDR3 extends over 13 amino acids. The CDR3 region is CASGRQGTYEQYF. The CDR3 nucleotides read TGTGCCAGCGGCCGACAGGGGACCTACGAGCAGTACTTC.

The CDR3: CATSGGSSANTGELFF. CDR3 sequence (DNA): TGTGCCACCTCTGGGGGCAGTAGCGCGAACACCGGGGAGCTGTTTTTT. The genes are TRBV10-3 and TRBJ2-2, with a possible D match to TRBD1 (6 bases). Trimming cost V 10 bases and J 0 bases, with 18 bases left between them. CDR1 is ENHRY and CDR2 is SYGVKD in the germline V gene. The CDR3 sequence is 16 residues long.

The table lists this clonotype with many counts. The CDR3 DNA is TGCAGTGCAACTATGAGTCCCGGGACAGGGAATCAGCCCCAGCATTTT. Translating it yields CSATMSPGTGNQPQHF. The rearrangement uses TRBV20-1 and TRBJ1-5, with 9 bases identical to TRBD1. The ends lost 6 bases at V and 4 bases at J; junction bases unmatched: 13. Per germline, CDR1 DFQATT and CDR2 SNEGSKA (reference sequence). CDR3 size: 16 residues.

This chain joins TRBV11-2 and TRBJ2-7, with D perhaps matching TRBD2 (5 bases). CDR1 and CDR2 (germline): SGHAT, FQNNGV. The V end was cut by 7 bases, the J end by 0 bases, with 13 bases between. This CDR3 is built from 14 residues. The CDR3, as DNA: TGTGCCAGCACCGGCGGGTCGACCTCCTACGAGCAGTACTTC. The encoded protein is CASTGGSTSYEQYF.

This clonotype was detected only a few times. J is TRBJ1-1 and V is TRBV5-5, with 8 bases aligning to TRBD1. From germline, CDR1 is SGHKS and CDR2 YYEKEE (reference sequence). V lost 5 bases and J lost 4; bases outside the gene matches: 10. The CDR3 runs 15 residues. The CDR3 DNA follows: TGTGCCAGCAGAGTTGAACCAGGGGGCCTCACTGAAGCTTTCTTT. Encoded protein: CASRVEPGGLTEAFF. The whole variable domain, remainder taken from reference TRBV5-5 and TRBJ1-1, is DAGVTQSPTHLIKTRGQQVTLRCSPISGHKSVSWYQQVLGQGPQFIFQYYEKEERGRGNFPDRFSARQFPNYSSELNVNALLLGDSALYLCASRVEPGGLTEAFFGQGTRLTVV.

This chain joins TRBV7-9 and TRBJ2-1; D not certain. Germline V lookup: CDR1 SEHNR, CDR2 FQNEAQ (reference sequence). The CDR3 contains 15 residues. V was shortened by 8 bases and J by 1 base, with 15 bases between the two germline ends. CDR3 protein: CASVGWLVSYNEQFF. The DNA of the CDR3 is TGTGCCAGCGTCGGGTGGCTAGTATCCTACAATGAGCAGTTCTTC.

CDR3: CASSRVGGSNQPQHF. The CDR3 nucleotides read TGTGCCAGTAGTAGGGTCGGTGGAAGCAATCAGCCCCAGCATTTT. V is TRBV19 and J is TRBJ1-5; D is undetermined. V gave up 4 bases and J gave up 1 base, with 11 bases separating them. CDR1 and CDR2 from the germline V gene are LNHDA and SQIVND (reference sequence). The CDR3 is 15 residues long.

The rearrangement joins TRBV12-3 or TRBV12-4 to TRBJ2-2, with D perhaps matching TRBD2 (6 bases). This CDR3 has 14 residues. Between the trimmed V and J ends, which lost 7 bases and 8 bases, there was a span of 17 bases. DNA of the CDR3: TGTGCCAGCAAACCTTCTCGGGGGATGGGGGAGCTGTTTTTT. Translation gives CASKPSRGMGELFF.

This chain connects TRBV7-2 to TRBJ1-4, with a weak D call TRBD1 (6 bases). The CDR3 sequence is 14 residues long. Germline loops: CDR1 SGHTA, CDR2 FQGNSA. Trimming removed 3 bases from V and 7 bases from J, with 12 bases in between. CDR3 loop: CASSFGQWGEKLFF. CDR3 in DNA: TGTGCCAGCAGCTTCGGACAGTGGGGTGAAAAACTGTTTTTT.

This chain links TRBV7-6 with TRBJ2-1, with 12 bases identical to TRBD2. This CDR3 is built from 21 residues. The junction had 22 bases not matched to a gene; V was cut back by 3 bases and J by 7 bases. Germline lookup yields CDR1 SGHVS and CDR2 FNYEAQ. The CDR3 nucleotides read TGTGCCAGCAGCTTCCCGCCCCTGGGAACAGGGGGCACTAGCGGGAGGAATGAGCAGTTCTTC. Translated: CASSFPPLGTGGTSGRNEQFF.

This clonotype was seen only once. V usage is TRBV14 and J usage is TRBJ2-7; D is unclear. Germline CDR1 reads SGHDN; CDR2 reads FVKESK. The V and J ends lost 1 base and 3 bases respectively, with 7 bases between them. CDR3 length equals 13 residues. CDR3 residues: CASSQAAFYEQYF. CDR3 DNA: TGTGCCAGCAGCCAAGCCGCTTTCTACGAGCAGTACTTC.

The sample holds a few counts of this clonotype. V usage is TRBV6-6 and J usage is TRBJ1-1; no clear D gene. Germline CDR1 is MNHNY and CDR2 is SVGAGI (reference sequence). Deletions cut 4 bases from V and 4 bases from J, with 10 bases between. CDR3 length: 13 residues. CDR3 protein: CASSFSRGTEAFF. In nucleotides, the CDR3 is TGTGCCAGCAGTTTTTCTCGGGGCACTGAAGCTTTCTTT.

The rearrangement links TRBV28 to TRBJ1-2; D gene ambiguous. Germline V CDR1 and CDR2: MDHEN, SYDVKM. The CDR3 has 12 amino acids. V was shortened by 10 bases and J by 2 bases, with 11 bases between the two germline ends. DNA of the CDR3: TGTGCCACGCAGTCCGGGAACTATGGCTACACCTTC. It is translated as CATQSGNYGYTF.

The gene calls are TRBV18 and TRBJ2-1; 11 bases align to TRBD2. This CDR3 is built from 14 residues. CDR1 KGHSH and CDR2 LQKENI come from the germline V gene. V lost 0 bases, J lost 8 bases, and 0 bases stayed unmatched. CDR3 amino acids: CASSPPSGRDEQFF. The CDR3 DNA follows: TGTGCCAGCTCACCACCTAGCGGGAGGGATGAGCAGTTCTTC.

This clonotype was detected only once. The chain carries TRBV5-4 and TRBJ2-2; 10 positions agree with TRBD1. Germline CDR1 is SGHNT and CDR2 is YYREEE (reference sequence). J gave up 8 bases and V 1 base, and 11 bases lay outside the gene matches. CDR3 size: 17 residues. CDR3 sequence reads: CASSLYLPGQGVGELFF. CDR3 DNA: TGTGCCAGCAGCTTGTACCTCCCCGGACAGGGGGTGGGGGAGCTGTTTTTT.

The chain combines TRBV20-1 with TRBJ2-2, with D hard to call. V lost 0 bases and J 0 bases, leaving 11 bases between the germline ends. This CDR3 is 16 amino acids long. Per the germline V gene, CDR1 is DFQATT and CDR2 is SNEGSKA (reference sequence). DNA of the CDR3: TGCAGTGCTAGAGATATCAGAAGCTCGAACACCGGGGAGCTGTTTTTT. Its translation: CSARDIRSSNTGELFF.

This clonotype has just a few counts. The chain is built from TRBV20-1 and TRBJ1-2; D uncertain. V was shortened by 3 bases and J by 0 bases, with 11 bases between the two germline ends. The CDR3 is 14 residues long. From germline, CDR1 is DFQATT and CDR2 SNEGSKA (reference sequence). The CDR3 region is CSASDAVANYGYTF. CDR3 DNA sequence: TGCAGTGCTAGCGACGCGGTGGCTAACTATGGCTACACCTTC.

This clonotype was found a few times. The chain joins TRBV7-9 to TRBJ1-6; D might be TRBD1 (6 bases). This CDR3 contains 15 residues. Germline V CDR1 and CDR2: SEHNR, FQNEAQ (reference sequence). The V gene lost 4 bases and the J gene lost 5 bases, with 12 bases spanning the gap. CDR3 in DNA: TGTGCCAGCAGCTCACAGGGTACCCATAATTCACCCCTCCACTTT. It encodes CASSSQGTHNSPLHF.

This clonotype was seen a single time. The chain joins TRBV12-5 to TRBJ1-2; D remains ambiguous. Germline V gene data show CDR1 as LGHNT and CDR2 as FRNRAP. This CDR3 has 15 residues. V lost 3 bases and J lost 4, with 15 bases in between. CDR3 region: CASGLSGSYPYGYTF. CDR3 sequence (DNA): TGTGCTAGTGGTTTATCCGGGTCCTACCCCTATGGCTACACCTTC. Using reference TRBV12-5 and TRBJ1-2 for the parts outside the CDR3, the full variable domain is DARVTQTPRHKVTEMGQEVTMRCQPILGHNTVFWYRQTMMQGLELLAYFRNRAPLDDSGMPKDRFSAEMPDATLATLKIQPSEPRDSAVYFCASGLSGSYPYGYTFGSGTRLTVV.

The V gene is TRBV7-2, the J gene TRBJ2-1, with no clear D. Trimming pared 2 bases from V and 10 bases from J, leaving 6 bases between. Per the germline V gene, CDR1 is SGHTA and CDR2 is FQGNSA. CDR3 length: 11 amino acids. The CDR3 DNA follows: TGTGCCAGCAGCTTATTTGGAGAGCAGTTCTTC. Protein: CASSLFGEQFF. The full variable domain, with the rest looked up from reference TRBV7-2 and TRBJ2-1, is GAGVSQSPSNKVTEKGKDVELRCDPISGHTALYWYRQSLGQGLEFLIYFQGNSAPDKSGLPSDRFSAERTGGSVSTLTIQRTQQEDSAVYLCASSLFGEQFFGPGTRLTVL.

The CDR3 nucleotides are TGTGCCAGCAGCACCCGTCCGGGATCCGACCTCGGCGAGACCCAGTACTTC. Translating gives CASSTRPGSDLGETQYF. This chain uses TRBV11-1 with TRBJ2-5, with D perhaps TRBD2 (5 bases). V was clipped by 5 bases and J by 5 bases, with 24 bases between them. Germline lookup yields CDR1 SGHAT and CDR2 FQDESV (reference sequence). The CDR3 consists of 17 residues.

This clonotype was picked up one time. The rearrangement links TRBV6-8 to TRBJ2-7; D gene unclear. The length of the CDR3 is 15 residues. Trimming took 2 bases from V and 0 from J, leaving 11 bases between them. Germline lookup yields CDR1 MNHGY and CDR2 SAAAGT. CDR3 bases: TGTGCCAGCAGTTACGGTGGCGTTAGCTCCTACGAGCAGTACTTC. Encoded protein: CASSYGGVSSYEQYF.

The gene calls are TRBV24-1 and TRBJ2-2; maybe TRBD1 (6 bases). Trimming removed 1 base from V and 3 bases from J, with 14 bases in between. The CDR3 covers 17 residues. Per the germline V gene, CDR1 is KGHDR and CDR2 is SFDVKD. This chain's CDR3 is CATSDFGGQDDTGELFF. In nucleotides, the CDR3 is TGTGCCACCAGTGATTTTGGGGGCCAGGATGACACCGGGGAGCTGTTTTTT.

This clonotype was picked up a small number of times. The rearrangement links TRBV12-3 or TRBV12-4 to TRBJ2-1, with 8 bases lining up with TRBD2. The CDR3 consists of 13 residues. Trimming cost V 11 bases and J 7 bases; bases outside gene matches: 10. CDR3 in amino acids: CAVAAAGVNEQFF. CDR3 DNA sequence: TGTGCCGTCGCGGCAGCGGGAGTGAATGAGCAGTTCTTC.

In this sample, this clonotype turned up a few times. V gene TRBV6-8 combines with J gene TRBJ2-1; TRBD2 matches at 11 bases. V gave up 6 bases and J gave up 6 bases; unmatched junction bases: 7. Germline lookup yields CDR1 MNHGY and CDR2 SAAAGT. The CDR3 runs to 15 residues. CDR3 in DNA: TGTGCCAGCAGACCCCTAGCGGGAGGCTTCAATGAGCAGTTCTTC. It encodes CASRPLAGGFNEQFF.

V gene TRBV12-3 or TRBV12-4 combines with J gene TRBJ2-2; D is undetermined. The V gene lost 7 bases and the J gene lost 5 bases, with 14 bases spanning the gap. The CDR3 is made up of 14 amino acids. CDR3 region: CASTPGQRTGELFF. The CDR3 DNA follows: TGTGCCAGCACCCCTGGGCAAAGGACCGGGGAGCTGTTTTTT.